The clone carrying this TCR beta chain appeared once. This entry belongs to a study of T cell changes during pregnancy in multiple sclerosis. V was trimmed by 6 bases and J by 1 base, leaving 9 bases between them. Germline V gene data show CDR1 as MNHEY and CDR2 as SVGAGI. The length of the CDR3 is 13 residues. Profiled with immunoSEQ multiplex PCR; TCRdb holds only in-frame clones, not every one. The data contain about 87,000 clones, 80% to 95% of them singletons. The V gene is TRBV6-5, the J gene TRBJ1-2; no reliable D call. Sequencing used peripheral blood, obtained in the third trimester of pregnancy. The sequence was obtained from a female donor in good health, enrolled as a control in a pregnancy study. The DNA for the CDR3 is TGTGCCAGCAGGTCCACAGATAACTATGGCTACACCTTC. Translating gives CASRSTDNYGYTF.